The clone carrying this TCR beta chain was detected a few times. Its specificity is unknown. Trimming cost V 5 bases and J 4 bases; bases outside gene matches: 14. This CDR3 spans 19 amino acids. CDR1 and CDR2 (germline): SGHTA, FQGNSA. This sample stems from a study of blood T cells in healthy people across ages. For the study at large: Template switching captured about one barcoded beta molecule per two T cells.

The study, taken as a whole, reports: The CMV status of each donor remained undetermined, and this could have confounded shifts in expanded clonotypes.

Alongside a J-beta primer mix, a sample-barcoded 5' primer served in a second PCR lasting roughly 7 to 11 cycles. Every sample gave at least 3 million paired-end reads containing CDR3. TCRdb passed the 5' RACE reads through MiXCR, listing each CDR3 protein once. The data contain under 700,000 distinct CDR3 sequences, 24% of them singletons. The same data also contributed to another study, on T cells of mothers and their children. This second report adds: Versus unrelated pairs, overlap was slightly higher in related mother-child pairs, without reaching significance.

Sequencing was carried out using blood. V usage is TRBV7-2 and J usage is TRBJ2-2, with 12 positions matching TRBD2. This clonotype was obtained from a boy aged 5-17 years in good health. CDR3 nucleotides: TGTGCCAGCAGCCCCACAAACCGACTAGCGGGAGCGGGCACCGGGGAGCTGTTTTTT. This codes for CASSPTNRLAGAGTGELFF. Full variable domain (outside the CDR3, taken from reference TRBV7-2 and TRBJ2-2): GAGVSQSPSNKVTEKGKDVELRCDPISGHTALYWYRQSLGQGLEFLIYFQGNSAPDKSGLPSDRFSAERTGGSVSTLTIQRTQQEDSAVYLCASSPTNRLAGAGTGELFFGEGSRLTVL.